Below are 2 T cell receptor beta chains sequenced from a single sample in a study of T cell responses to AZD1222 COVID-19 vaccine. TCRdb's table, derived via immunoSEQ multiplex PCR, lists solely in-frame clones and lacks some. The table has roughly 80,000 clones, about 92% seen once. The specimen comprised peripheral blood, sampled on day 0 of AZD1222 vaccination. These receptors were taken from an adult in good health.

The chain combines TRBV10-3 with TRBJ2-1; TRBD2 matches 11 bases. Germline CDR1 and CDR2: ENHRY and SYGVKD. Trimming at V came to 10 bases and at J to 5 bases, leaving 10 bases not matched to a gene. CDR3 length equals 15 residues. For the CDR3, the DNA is TGTGCCACCGGTGCCGGGACTAGCGGTAACAATGAGCAGTTCTTC. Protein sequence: CATGAGTSGNNEQFF.

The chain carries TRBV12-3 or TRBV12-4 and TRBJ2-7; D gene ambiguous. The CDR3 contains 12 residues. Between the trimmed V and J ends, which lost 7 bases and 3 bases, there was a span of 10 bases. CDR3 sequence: CASTTGFYEQYF. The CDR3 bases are TGTGCCAGCACCACCGGGTTCTACGAGCAGTACTTC.